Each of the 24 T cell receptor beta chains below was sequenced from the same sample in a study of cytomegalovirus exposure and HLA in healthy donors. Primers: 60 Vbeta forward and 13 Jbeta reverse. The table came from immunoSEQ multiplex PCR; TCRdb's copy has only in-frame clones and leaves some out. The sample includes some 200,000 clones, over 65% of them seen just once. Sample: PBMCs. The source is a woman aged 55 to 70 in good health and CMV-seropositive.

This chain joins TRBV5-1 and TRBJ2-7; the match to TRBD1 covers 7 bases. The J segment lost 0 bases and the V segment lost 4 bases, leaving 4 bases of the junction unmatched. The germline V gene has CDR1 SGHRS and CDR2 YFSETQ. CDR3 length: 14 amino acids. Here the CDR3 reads CASSPGQHSYEQYF. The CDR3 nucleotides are TGCGCCAGCAGCCCGGGACAGCACTCCTACGAGCAGTACTTC.

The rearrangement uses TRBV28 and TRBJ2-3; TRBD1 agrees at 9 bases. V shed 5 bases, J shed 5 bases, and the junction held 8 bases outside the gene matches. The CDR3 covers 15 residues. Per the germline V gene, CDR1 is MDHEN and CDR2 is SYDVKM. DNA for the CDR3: TGTGCCAGCAGTCGCCCCGGGACAGGGAAAGATACGCAGTATTTT. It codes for CASSRPGTGKDTQYF.

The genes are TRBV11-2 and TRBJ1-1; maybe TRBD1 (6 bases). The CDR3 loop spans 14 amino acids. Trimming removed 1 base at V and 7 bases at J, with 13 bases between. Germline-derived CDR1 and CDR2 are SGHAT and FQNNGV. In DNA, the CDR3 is TGTGCCAGCAGCTTAGGGGGGCAACGGGTTGAAGCTTTCTTT. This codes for CASSLGGQRVEAFF.

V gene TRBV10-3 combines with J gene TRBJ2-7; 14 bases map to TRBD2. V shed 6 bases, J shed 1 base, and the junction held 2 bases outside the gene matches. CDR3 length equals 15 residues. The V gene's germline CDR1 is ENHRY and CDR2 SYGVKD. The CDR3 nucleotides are TGTGCCATCAGGGGGACTAGCGGGAGATCCTACGAGCAGTACTTC. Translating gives CAIRGTSGRSYEQYF.

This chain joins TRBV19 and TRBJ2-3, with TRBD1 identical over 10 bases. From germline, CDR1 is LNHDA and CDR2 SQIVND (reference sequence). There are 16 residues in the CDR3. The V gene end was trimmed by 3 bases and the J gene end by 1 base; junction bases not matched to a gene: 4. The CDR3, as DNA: TGTGCCAGTAGTATTCGACAGGGGGCAGGCACAGATACGCAGTATTTT. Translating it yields CASSIRQGAGTDTQYF.

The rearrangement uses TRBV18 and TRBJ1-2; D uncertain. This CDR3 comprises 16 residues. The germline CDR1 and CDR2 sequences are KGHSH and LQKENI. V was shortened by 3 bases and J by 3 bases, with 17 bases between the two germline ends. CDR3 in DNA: TGTGCCAGCTCACCTCTTGAAGGACTCGTCGACTATGGCTACACCTTC. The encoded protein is CASSPLEGLVDYGYTF.

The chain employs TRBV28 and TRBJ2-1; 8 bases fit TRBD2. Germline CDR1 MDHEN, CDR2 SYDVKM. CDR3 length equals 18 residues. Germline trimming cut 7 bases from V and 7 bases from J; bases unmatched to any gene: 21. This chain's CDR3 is CASTPPGGGPSLRNEQFF. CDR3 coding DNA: TGTGCCAGCACTCCGCCCGGGGGGGGGCCGTCATTAAGGAATGAGCAGTTCTTC.

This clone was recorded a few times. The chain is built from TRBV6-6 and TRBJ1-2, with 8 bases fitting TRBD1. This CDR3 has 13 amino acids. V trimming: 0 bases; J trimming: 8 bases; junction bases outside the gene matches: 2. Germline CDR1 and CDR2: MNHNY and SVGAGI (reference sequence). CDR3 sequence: CASSYSTGGGYTF. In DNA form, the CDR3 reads TGTGCCAGCAGTTACTCAACAGGGGGAGGCTACACCTTC.

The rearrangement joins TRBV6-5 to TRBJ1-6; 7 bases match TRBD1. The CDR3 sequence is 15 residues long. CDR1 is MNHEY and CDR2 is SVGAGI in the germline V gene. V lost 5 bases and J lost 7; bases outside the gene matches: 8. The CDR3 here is CASSRAGTENSPLHF. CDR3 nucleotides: TGTGCCAGCAGTAGGGCCGGGACAGAAAATTCACCCCTCCACTTT.

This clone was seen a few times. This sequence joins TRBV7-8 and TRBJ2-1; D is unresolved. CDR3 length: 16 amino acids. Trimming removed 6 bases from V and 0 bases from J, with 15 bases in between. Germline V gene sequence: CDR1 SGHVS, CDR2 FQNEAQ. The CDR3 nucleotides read TGTGCCAGCAGTTCCGGTGTGGTGAGCTCCTACAATGAGCAGTTCTTC. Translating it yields CASSSGVVSSYNEQFF.

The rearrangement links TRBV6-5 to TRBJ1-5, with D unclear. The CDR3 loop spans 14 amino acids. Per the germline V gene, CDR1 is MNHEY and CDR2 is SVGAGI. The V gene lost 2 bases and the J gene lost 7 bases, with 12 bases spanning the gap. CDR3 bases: TGTGCCAGCAGTTACATCGGGGTAGAACAGCCCCAGCATTTT. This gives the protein CASSYIGVEQPQHF.

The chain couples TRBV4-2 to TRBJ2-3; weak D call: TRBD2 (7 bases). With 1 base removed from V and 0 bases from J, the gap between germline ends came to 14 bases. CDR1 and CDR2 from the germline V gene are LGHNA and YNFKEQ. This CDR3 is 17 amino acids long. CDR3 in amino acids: CASSQGPAGASTDTQYF. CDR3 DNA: TGTGCCAGCAGCCAAGGTCCCGCGGGGGCCAGCACAGATACGCAGTATTTT.

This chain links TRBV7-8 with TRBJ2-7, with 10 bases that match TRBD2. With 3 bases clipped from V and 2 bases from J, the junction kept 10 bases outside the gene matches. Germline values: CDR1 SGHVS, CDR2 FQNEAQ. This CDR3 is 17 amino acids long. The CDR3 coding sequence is TGTGCCAGCAGCTTGTCGACTAGCGGGTCGGGGGCCTACGAGCAGTACTTC. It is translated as CASSLSTSGSGAYEQYF. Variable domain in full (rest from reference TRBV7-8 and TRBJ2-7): GAGVSQSPRYKVAKRGQDVALRCDPISGHVSLFWYQQALGQGPEFLTYFQNEAQLDKSGLPSDRFFAERPEGSVSTLKIQRTQQEDSAVYLCASSLSTSGSGAYEQYFGPGTRLTVT.

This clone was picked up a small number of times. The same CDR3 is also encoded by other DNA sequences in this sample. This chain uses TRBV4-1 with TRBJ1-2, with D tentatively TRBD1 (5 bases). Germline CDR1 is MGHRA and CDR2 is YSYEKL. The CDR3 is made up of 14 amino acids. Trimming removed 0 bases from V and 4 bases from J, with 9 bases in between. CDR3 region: CASSQDRGAYGYTF. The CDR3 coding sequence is TGCGCCAGCAGCCAAGATCGCGGGGCCTATGGCTACACCTTC.

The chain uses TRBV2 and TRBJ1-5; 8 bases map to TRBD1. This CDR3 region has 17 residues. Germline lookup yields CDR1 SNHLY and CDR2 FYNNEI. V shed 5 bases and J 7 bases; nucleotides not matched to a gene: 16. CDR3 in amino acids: CASSPWQGALRTQPQHF. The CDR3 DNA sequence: TGTGCCAGCAGTCCTTGGCAGGGGGCTTTAAGAACGCAGCCCCAGCATTTT.

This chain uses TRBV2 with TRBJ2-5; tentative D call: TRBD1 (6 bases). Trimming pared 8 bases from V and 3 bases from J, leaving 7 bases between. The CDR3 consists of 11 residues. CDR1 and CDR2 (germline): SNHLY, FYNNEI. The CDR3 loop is CASEGEETQYF. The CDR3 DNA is TGTGCCAGCGAGGGGGAAGAGACCCAGTACTTC.

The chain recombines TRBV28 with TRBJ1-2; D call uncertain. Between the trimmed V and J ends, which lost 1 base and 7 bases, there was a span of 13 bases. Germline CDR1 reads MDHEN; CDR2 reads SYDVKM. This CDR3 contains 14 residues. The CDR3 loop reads CASSLSPGKSGYTF. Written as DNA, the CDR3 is TGTGCCAGCAGTTTATCGCCCGGGAAGAGTGGCTACACCTTC.

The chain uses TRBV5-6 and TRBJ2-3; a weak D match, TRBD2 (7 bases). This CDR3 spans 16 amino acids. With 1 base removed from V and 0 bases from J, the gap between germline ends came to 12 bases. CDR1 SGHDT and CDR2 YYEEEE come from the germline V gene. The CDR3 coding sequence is TGTGCCAGCAGCTTGCGGGCGGGGGCCAGCACAGATACGCAGTATTTT. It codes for CASSLRAGASTDTQYF.

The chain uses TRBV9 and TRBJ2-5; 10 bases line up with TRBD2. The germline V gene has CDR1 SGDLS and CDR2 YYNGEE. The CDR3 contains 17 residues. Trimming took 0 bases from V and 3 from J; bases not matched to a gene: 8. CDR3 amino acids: CASSVGQRGGREETQYF. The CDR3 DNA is TGTGCCAGCAGCGTAGGGCAGCGGGGGGGCCGTGAAGAGACCCAGTACTTC.

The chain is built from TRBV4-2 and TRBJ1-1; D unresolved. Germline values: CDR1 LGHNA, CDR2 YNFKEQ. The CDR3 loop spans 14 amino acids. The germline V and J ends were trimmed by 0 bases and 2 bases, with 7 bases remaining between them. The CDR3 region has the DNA TGTGCCAGCAGCCAAGATACAGTAAACACTGAAGCTTTCTTT. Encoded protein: CASSQDTVNTEAFF.

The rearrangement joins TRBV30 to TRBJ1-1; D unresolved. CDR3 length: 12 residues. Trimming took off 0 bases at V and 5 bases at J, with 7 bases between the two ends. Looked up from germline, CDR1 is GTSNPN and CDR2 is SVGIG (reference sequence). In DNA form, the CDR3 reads TGTGCCTGGAGTGTCGGGAGGACTGAAGCTTTCTTT. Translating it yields CAWSVGRTEAFF.

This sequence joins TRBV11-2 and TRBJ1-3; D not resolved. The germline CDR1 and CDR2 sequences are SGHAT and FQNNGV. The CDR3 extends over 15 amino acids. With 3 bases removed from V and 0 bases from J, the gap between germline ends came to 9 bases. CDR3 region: CASSFTRFSGNTIYF. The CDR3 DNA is TGTGCCAGCAGCTTTACACGTTTCTCTGGAAACACCATATATTTT.

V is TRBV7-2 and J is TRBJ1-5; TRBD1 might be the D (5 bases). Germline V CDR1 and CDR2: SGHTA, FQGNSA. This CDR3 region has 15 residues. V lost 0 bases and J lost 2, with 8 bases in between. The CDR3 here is CASSLAGGGNQPQHF. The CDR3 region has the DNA TGTGCCAGCAGCTTAGCAGGAGGGGGCAATCAGCCCCAGCATTTT.

The CDR3 coding sequence is TGTGCCACCAGCACCAGACAGTCCGACGAGCAGTACTTC. Protein: CATSTRQSDEQYF. The chain couples TRBV15 to TRBJ2-7; maybe TRBD1 (5 bases). V was cut by 4 bases and J by 5 bases, with 12 bases left in between. The germline gives CDR1 LNHNV, CDR2 YYDKDF (reference sequence). CDR3 length equals 13 residues. Combining the CDR3 with reference TRBV15 and TRBJ2-7 gives the whole variable domain DAMVIQNPRYQVTQFGKPVTLSCSQTLNHNVMYWYQQKSSQAPKLLFHYYDKDFNNEADTPDNFQSRRPNTSFCFLDIRSPGLGDTAMYLCATSTRQSDEQYFGPGTRLTVT.